This TCR beta chain was profiled in a study of cytomegalovirus exposure and HLA in healthy donors. In the study overall: An early data release held 70 million to 90 million unique TCRs from HLA-typed donors.

Study conclusions and caveats: A later analysis reportedly identified an Asian-associated ancestry cluster as carrying fewer N-insertions than the roughly 670-donor mean. Most CMV-associated TCR beta chains were later found to appear HLA-restricted.

Comments on this clone: The antigen is undetermined. This same CDR3 is encoded by further DNA sequences in the sample.

This CDR3 is built from 15 residues. The ends lost 1 base at V and 10 bases at J; junction bases unmatched: 9. Germline CDR1 LNHNV, CDR2 YYDKDF (reference sequence). PCR used 60 Vbeta primers and 13 Jbeta primers. Method: immunoSEQ multiplex PCR; TCRdb's copy keeps in-frame clones and lacks some. The table lists 130,000 to 150,000 clones, approximately 80% of them singletons. Material: PBMCs. The chain uses TRBV15 and TRBJ2-1; 8 nucleotides agree with TRBD2. The sequence was obtained from a man in his forties in good health and CMV-seropositive. CDR3 DNA: TGTGCCACCAGCAGAGCCGGGACTAGTTTCAACGAGCAGTTCTTC. It codes for CATSRAGTSFNEQFF.